These 10 T cell receptor beta chains were sequenced from one sample in a study of shared clonotypes between healthy human individuals (dated by TCRdb to about 2020). To prepare the library, the immunoSEQ multiplex PCR assay was applied. Here the immuneACCESS table is served through TCRdb, limited to in-frame sequences with V and J called. Missing clones are a known gap in these copies; in checked studies unresolved V genes cover under half, and the rest lacks a known reason. The sample table holds 2.3 million or so clones, of which just over 90% were seen once. Of the sample, 0.35% to 0.45% is held by the ten largest clones. Sequencing was carried out using naive CD4+ T cells from PBMCs. According to the study, the label for this sample's cell subset or site signals: CD45RA+ positively selected. The receptors stem from a young man in good health. Some clones in this sample may be carry-over from other donors' samples.

J is TRBJ2-2 and V is TRBV5-6; tentative D call: TRBD2 (5 bases). Germline CDR1 reads SGHDT; CDR2 reads YYEEEE. Trimming cost V 4 bases and J 3 bases, with 19 bases left between them. This CDR3 region has 17 residues. CDR3 region: CASSPGTEARDTGELFF. DNA for the CDR3: TGTGCCAGCAGCCCCGGTACGGAGGCAAGGGACACCGGGGAGCTGTTTTTT.

J is TRBJ2-5 and V is TRBV7-6; 11 bases are a match to TRBD2. There are 15 residues in the CDR3. Germline CDR1 and CDR2: SGHVS and FNYEAQ. Trimming at V came to 4 bases and at J to 5 bases, leaving 6 bases not matched to a gene. The chain's CDR3 is CASSWGTSGVETQYF. In DNA form, the CDR3 reads TGTGCCAGCAGCTGGGGGACTAGCGGTGTGGAGACCCAGTACTTC.

The V call is TRBV28, the J call TRBJ2-1; TRBD2 matches at 8 bases. The CDR3 contains 15 residues. Per the germline V gene, CDR1 is MDHEN and CDR2 is SYDVKM. With 4 bases clipped from V and 4 bases from J, the junction kept 6 bases outside the gene matches. CDR3 amino acids: CASSYAGRGYNEQFF. DNA of the CDR3: TGTGCCAGCAGTTATGCCGGGAGGGGATACAATGAGCAGTTCTTC. The full variable domain, in which reference TRBV28 and TRBJ2-1 provide the parts outside the CDR3, is DVKVTQSSRYLVKRTGEKVFLECVQDMDHENMFWYRQDPGLGLRLIYFSYDVKMKEKGDIPEGYSVSREKKERFSLILESASTNQTSMYLCASSYAGRGYNEQFFGPGTRLTVL.

The J gene is TRBJ2-5, the V gene TRBV12-5; possible D gene TRBD2, 6 bases. CDR3 length: 16 residues. Germline V gene sequence: CDR1 LGHNT, CDR2 FRNRAP. The V gene lost 0 bases and the J gene lost 1 base, with 12 bases spanning the gap. CDR3 residues: CASGLVLSGVQETQYF. DNA of the CDR3: TGTGCTAGTGGTTTGGTACTATCGGGGGTCCAAGAGACCCAGTACTTC.

The genes are TRBV5-1 and TRBJ1-5; D ambiguous. This CDR3 comprises 13 residues. CDR1 is SGHRS, CDR2 YFSETQ, per germline. The V and J ends lost 0 bases and 6 bases respectively, with 7 bases between them. The CDR3 nucleotides read TGCGCCAGCAGCTTGGAACCGGGTCAGCCCCAGCATTTT. Translated: CASSLEPGQPQHF.

This chain joins TRBV6-5 and TRBJ2-7; D may be TRBD1 (5 bases). Trimming took off 7 bases at V and 1 base at J, with 17 bases between the two ends. Germline assignment: CDR1 MNHEY and CDR2 SVGAGI. The CDR3 spans 15 residues. Here the CDR3 DNA reads TGTGCCAGCACTTCCTTTCGAGCAGGGTCCTACGAGCAGTACTTC. As protein: CASTSFRAGSYEQYF.

This chain uses TRBV7-2 with TRBJ1-4; maybe TRBD1 (5 bases). V lost 5 bases and J 5 bases, leaving 12 bases between the germline ends. The CDR3 consists of 14 residues. Germline V CDR1 and CDR2: SGHTA, FQGNSA. CDR3 residues: CASSEGRPNEKLFF. The DNA for the CDR3 is TGTGCCAGCAGCGAGGGACGGCCCAATGAAAAACTGTTTTTT.

This clone was seen a handful of times. The rearrangement uses TRBV11-1 and TRBJ1-1; D gene uncertain. The germline V and J ends were trimmed by 2 bases and 3 bases, with 4 bases remaining between them. CDR1 and CDR2 (germline): SGHAT, FQDESV (reference sequence). This CDR3 has 12 amino acids. DNA for the CDR3: TGTGCCAGCAGCTTACTTGACACTGAAGCTTTCTTT. Protein: CASSLLDTEAFF. Looking up the rest from reference TRBV11-1 and TRBJ1-1 gives the full variable domain: EAEVAQSPRYKITEKSQAVAFWCDPISGHATLYWYRQILGQGPELLVQFQDESVVDDSQLPKDRFSAERLKGVDSTLKIQPAELGDSAMYLCASSLLDTEAFFGQGTRLTVV.

The chain carries TRBV5-1 and TRBJ2-7, with TRBD2 matching over 7 bases. With 4 bases clipped from V and 1 base from J, the junction kept 5 bases outside the gene matches. The germline CDR1 and CDR2 sequences are SGHRS and YFSETQ. The CDR3 length is 14 residues. Written as DNA, the CDR3 is TGCGCCAGCAGCGTACCGGGGGGTTCCTACGAGCAGTACTTC. Translated: CASSVPGGSYEQYF.

CDR3 nucleotides: TGTGCCAGCAGTTATAGGGTGGGCACGTCTCGCTATGGCTACACCTTC. Residues: CASSYRVGTSRYGYTF. This chain uses TRBV11-2 with TRBJ1-2, with unresolved D. This CDR3 is 16 amino acids long. V was pared by 6 bases and J by 4 bases, with 21 bases between. CDR1 and CDR2 from the germline V gene are SGHAT and FQNNGV.